This T cell receptor beta chain was documented in a study of T cells in Graves' hyperthyroidism and ophthalmopathy. Using RNA transcripts as the source, TCR beta CDR3 regions were amplified. Carried out on the TCR CDR3, a first-round RT-PCR used the HTBI primer set. From the multiplex PCR reads, TCRdb called clonotypes with MiXCR, one entry per CDR3 protein. The table includes 650,000 to 700,000 distinct CDR3 sequences, about 18% detected once. This clonotype was detected only a few times. Absence of ophthalmopathy progression within 18 months defined stable Graves' hyperthyroidism. The CDR3 has 15 residues. Germline CDR1 and CDR2: ENHRY and SYGVKD. V was shortened by 2 bases and J by 9 bases, with 18 bases between the two germline ends.

The TCR originated in a middle-aged man with Graves' hyperthyroidism. The genes are TRBV10-3 and TRBJ2-3, with a possible D match to TRBD2 (6 bases). Material: blood. DNA of the CDR3: TGTGCCATCAGTGAGCCCGACGGGGGTTCGGAAACGCAGTATTTT. It translates to CAISEPDGGSETQYF.